Listed here is a single TCR beta chain. Its antigen is not known. The data are from a study of identical twins. The study's findings and limits: The study reached conclusions through statistical analysis that was cross-sectional, not following the same donors. Potential partial confounding of zero-insertion analyses by invariant MAIT and iNKT cells was noted. Beta out-of-frame sequences showed weaker excess twin sharing.

With 5 bases removed from V and 4 bases from J, the gap between germline ends came to 18 bases. There are 16 residues in the CDR3. Germline V gives CDR1 DFQATT, CDR2 SNEGSKA (reference sequence). Addition of a universal primer site occurred through template switching, and cDNA carried unique molecular identifiers. TCRdb redid the calling of the 5' RACE reads with MiXCR, one entry per CDR3 protein. The top ten clones hold under 10% of a sample with around 370,000 distinct CDR3 sequences, roughly 9% of them seen once. The TCR originated in a woman aged 45-65 years in good health. J is TRBJ2-6 and V is TRBV20-1; D perhaps matches TRBD1 (6 bases). Specimen: naive T cells sorted from blood. CDR3 loop: CSALPRAGVGANVLTF. CDR3 nucleotides: TGCAGTGCTCTCCCCAGGGCAGGGGTCGGGGCCAACGTCCTGACTTTC.